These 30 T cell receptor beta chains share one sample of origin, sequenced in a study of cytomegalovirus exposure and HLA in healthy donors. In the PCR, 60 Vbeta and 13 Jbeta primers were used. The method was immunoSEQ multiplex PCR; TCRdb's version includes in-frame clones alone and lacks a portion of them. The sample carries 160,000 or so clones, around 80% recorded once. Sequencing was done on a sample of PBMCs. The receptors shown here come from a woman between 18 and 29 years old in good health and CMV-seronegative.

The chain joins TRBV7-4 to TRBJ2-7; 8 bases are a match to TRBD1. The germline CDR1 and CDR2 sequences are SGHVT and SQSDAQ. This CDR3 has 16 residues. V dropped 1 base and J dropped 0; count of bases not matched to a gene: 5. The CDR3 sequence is CASSLGGQDCSYEQYF. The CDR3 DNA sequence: TGTGCCAGCAGCTTAGGGGGACAGGATTGCTCCTACGAGCAGTACTTC.

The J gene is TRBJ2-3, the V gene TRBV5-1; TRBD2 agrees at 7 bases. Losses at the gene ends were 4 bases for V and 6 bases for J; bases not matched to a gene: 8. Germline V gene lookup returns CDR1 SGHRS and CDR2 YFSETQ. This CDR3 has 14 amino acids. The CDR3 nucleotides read TGCGCCAGCAGCATTGGACTAGTTATGGATACGCAGTATTTT. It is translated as CASSIGLVMDTQYF.

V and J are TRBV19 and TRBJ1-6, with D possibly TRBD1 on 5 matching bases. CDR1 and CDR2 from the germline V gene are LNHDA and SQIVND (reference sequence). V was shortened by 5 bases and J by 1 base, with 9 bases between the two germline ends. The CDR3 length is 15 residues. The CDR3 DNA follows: TGTGCCAGTAGTCCCGGGGGGTCCTATAATTCACCCCTCCACTTT. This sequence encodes CASSPGGSYNSPLHF. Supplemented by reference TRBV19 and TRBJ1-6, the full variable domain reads DGGITQSPKYLFRKEGQNVTLSCEQNLNHDAMYWYRQDPGQGLRLIYYSQIVNDFQKGDIAEGYSVSREKKESFPLTVTSAQKNPTAFYLCASSPGGSYNSPLHFGNGTRLTVT.

In nucleotides, the CDR3 is TGTGCCAGCAGTGAAGCTAGCGGAAACACAGATACGCAGTATTTT. Amino acids: CASSEASGNTDTQYF. The chain joins TRBV6-1 to TRBJ2-3, with D maybe TRBD2 (6 bases). The V gene lost 0 bases and the J gene lost 2 bases, with 9 bases spanning the gap. The CDR3 length is 15 residues. The germline V gene has CDR1 MNHNS and CDR2 SASEGT.

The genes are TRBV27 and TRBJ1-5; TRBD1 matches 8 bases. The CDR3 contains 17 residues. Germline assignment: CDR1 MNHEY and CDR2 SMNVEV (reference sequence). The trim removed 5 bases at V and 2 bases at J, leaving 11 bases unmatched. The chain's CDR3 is CASSPGQGPVGNQPQHF. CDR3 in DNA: TGTGCCAGCAGTCCCGGACAGGGCCCTGTGGGCAATCAGCCCCAGCATTTT.

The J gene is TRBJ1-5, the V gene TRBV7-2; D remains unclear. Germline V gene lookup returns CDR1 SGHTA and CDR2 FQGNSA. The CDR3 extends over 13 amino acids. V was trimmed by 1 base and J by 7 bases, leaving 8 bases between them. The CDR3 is CASSLGMRQPQHF. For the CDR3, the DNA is TGTGCCAGCAGCTTAGGTATGAGGCAGCCCCAGCATTTT.

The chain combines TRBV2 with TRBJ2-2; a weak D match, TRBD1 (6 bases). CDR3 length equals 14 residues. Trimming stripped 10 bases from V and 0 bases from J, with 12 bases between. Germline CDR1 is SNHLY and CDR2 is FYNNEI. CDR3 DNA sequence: TGTGCCACAAAGGACAGCACGAACACCGGGGAGCTGTTTTTT. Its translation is CATKDSTNTGELFF.

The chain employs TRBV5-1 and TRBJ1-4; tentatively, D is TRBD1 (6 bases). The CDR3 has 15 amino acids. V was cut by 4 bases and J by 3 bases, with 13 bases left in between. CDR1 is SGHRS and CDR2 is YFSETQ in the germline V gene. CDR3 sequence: CASSRGGSANEKLFF. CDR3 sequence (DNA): TGCGCCAGCAGCAGAGGGGGATCCGCTAATGAAAAACTGTTTTTT.

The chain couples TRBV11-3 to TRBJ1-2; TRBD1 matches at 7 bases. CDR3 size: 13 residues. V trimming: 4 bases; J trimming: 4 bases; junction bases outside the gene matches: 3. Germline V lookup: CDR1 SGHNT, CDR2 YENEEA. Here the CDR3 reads CASSSDRAYGYTF. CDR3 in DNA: TGTGCCAGCAGCTCAGACAGGGCCTATGGCTACACCTTC.

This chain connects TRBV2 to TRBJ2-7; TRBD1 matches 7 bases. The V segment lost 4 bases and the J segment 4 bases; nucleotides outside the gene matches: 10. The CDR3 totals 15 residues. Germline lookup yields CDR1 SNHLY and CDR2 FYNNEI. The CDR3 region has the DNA TGTGCCAGCAGTGTAACAGGGGTCGTCAATTACGAGCAGTACTTC. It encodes CASSVTGVVNYEQYF.

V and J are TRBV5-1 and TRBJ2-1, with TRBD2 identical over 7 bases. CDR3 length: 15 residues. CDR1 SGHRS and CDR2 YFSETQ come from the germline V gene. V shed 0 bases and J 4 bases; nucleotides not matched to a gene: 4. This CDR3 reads CASSLDLAAYNEQFF. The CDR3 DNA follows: TGCGCCAGCAGCTTGGATCTAGCGGCTTACAATGAGCAGTTCTTC.

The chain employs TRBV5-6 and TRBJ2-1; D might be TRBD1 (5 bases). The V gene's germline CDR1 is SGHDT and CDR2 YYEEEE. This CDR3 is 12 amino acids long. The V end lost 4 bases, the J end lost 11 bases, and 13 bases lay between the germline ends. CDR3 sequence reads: CASSQTEFKQFF. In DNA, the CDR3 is TGTGCCAGCAGCCAGACAGAATTTAAGCAGTTCTTC.

CDR3 sequence: CASSWDRGSNQPQHF. The CDR3 DNA reads as TGTGCCAGCAGCTGGGACAGGGGTAGCAATCAGCCCCAGCATTTT. The genes are TRBV6-1 and TRBJ1-5, with TRBD1 matching over 10 bases. Germline CDR1 reads MNHNS; CDR2 reads SASEGT. The CDR3 covers 15 residues. Trimming at V came to 6 bases and at J to 0 bases, leaving 2 bases not matched to a gene.

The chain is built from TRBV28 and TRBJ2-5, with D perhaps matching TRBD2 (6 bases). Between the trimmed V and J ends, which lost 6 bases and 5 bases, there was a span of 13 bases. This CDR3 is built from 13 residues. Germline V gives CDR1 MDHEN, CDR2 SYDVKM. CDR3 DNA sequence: TGTGCCAGCAGCTCTCGGGACTCGGAGACCCAGTACTTC. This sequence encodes CASSSRDSETQYF.

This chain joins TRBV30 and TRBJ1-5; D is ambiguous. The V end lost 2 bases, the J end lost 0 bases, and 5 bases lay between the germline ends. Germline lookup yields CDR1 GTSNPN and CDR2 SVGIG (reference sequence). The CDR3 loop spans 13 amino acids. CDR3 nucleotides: TGTGCCTGGAGTAGAGGTAGCAATCAGCCCCAGCATTTT. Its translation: CAWSRGSNQPQHF.

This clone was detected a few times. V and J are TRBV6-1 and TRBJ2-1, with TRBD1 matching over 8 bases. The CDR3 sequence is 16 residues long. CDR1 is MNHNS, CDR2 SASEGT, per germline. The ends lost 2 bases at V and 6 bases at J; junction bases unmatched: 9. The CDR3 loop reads CASSEQEAGGGNEQFF. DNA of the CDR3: TGTGCCAGCAGTGAACAGGAGGCAGGGGGCGGCAATGAGCAGTTCTTC.

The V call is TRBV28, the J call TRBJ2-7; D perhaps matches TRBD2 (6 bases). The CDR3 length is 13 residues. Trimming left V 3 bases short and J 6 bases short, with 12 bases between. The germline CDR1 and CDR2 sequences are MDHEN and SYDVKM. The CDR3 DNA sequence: TGTGCCAGCAGTTTTCCCGGAGGGCGCGAGCAGTACTTC. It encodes CASSFPGGREQYF.

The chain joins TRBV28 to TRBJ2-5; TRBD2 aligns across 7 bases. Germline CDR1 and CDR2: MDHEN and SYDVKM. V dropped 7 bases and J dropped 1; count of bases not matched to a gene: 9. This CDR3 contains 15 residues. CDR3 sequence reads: CASKSSGGFQETQYF. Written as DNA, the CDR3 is TGTGCCAGCAAAAGTTCGGGAGGTTTCCAAGAGACCCAGTACTTC.

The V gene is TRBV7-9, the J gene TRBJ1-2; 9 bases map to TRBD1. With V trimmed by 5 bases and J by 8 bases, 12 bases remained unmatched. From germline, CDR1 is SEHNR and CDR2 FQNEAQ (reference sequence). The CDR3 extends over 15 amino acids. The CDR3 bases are TGTGCCAGCAGCCTTCCCCGGGACAGGGCGGGAGGCTACACCTTC. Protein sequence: CASSLPRDRAGGYTF.

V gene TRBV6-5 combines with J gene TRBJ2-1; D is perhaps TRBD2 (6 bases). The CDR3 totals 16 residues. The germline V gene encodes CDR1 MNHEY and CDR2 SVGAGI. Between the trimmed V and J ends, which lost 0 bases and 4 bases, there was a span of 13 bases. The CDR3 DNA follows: TGTGCCAGCAGTTACTCTTCGGGGGAGATTTACAATGAGCAGTTCTTC. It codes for CASSYSSGEIYNEQFF.

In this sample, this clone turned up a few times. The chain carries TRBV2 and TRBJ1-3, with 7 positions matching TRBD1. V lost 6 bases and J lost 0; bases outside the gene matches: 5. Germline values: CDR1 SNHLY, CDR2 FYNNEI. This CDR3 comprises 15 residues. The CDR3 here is CASRADRSSGNTIYF. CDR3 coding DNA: TGTGCCAGCAGGGCGGACAGGAGCTCTGGAAACACCATATATTTT.

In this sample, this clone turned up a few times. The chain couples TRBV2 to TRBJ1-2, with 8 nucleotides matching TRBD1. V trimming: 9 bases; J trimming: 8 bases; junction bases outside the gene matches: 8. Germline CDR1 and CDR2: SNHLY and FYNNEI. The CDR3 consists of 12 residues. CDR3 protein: CARRTGKDGYTF. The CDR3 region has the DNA TGTGCCAGACGGACAGGGAAGGACGGCTACACCTTC.

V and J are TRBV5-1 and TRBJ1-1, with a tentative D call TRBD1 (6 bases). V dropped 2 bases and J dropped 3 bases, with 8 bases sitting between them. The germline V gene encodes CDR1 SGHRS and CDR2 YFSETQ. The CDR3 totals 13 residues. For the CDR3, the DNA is TGCGCCAGCAGCTTAACAGGGTACACTGAAGCTTTCTTT. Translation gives CASSLTGYTEAFF.

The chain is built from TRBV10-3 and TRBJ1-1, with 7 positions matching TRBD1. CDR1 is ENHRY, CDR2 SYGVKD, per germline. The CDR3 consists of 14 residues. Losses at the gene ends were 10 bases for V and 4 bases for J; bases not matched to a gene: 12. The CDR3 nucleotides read TGTGCCACCTTAAACAGGGGAAGGAGCACTGAAGCTTTCTTT. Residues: CATLNRGRSTEAFF.

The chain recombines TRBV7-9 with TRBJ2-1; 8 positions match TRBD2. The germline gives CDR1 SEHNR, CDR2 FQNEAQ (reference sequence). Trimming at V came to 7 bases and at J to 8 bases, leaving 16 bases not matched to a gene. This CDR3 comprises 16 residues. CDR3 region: CASIVDERGGRDEQFF. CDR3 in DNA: TGTGCCAGCATCGTGGATGAACGGGGGGGTAGGGATGAGCAGTTCTTC.

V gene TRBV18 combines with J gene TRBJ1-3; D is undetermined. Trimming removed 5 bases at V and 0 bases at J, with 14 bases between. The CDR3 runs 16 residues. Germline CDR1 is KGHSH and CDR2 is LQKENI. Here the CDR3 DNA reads TGTGCCAGCTCAACAAACGCGGGAGCCTCTGGAAACACCATATATTTT. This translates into CASSTNAGASGNTIYF.

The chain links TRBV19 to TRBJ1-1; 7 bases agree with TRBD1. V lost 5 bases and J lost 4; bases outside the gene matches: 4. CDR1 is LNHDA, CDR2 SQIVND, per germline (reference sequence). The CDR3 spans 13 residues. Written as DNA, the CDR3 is TGTGCCAGTAGTCCGACAGGGTTCACTGAAGCTTTCTTT. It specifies CASSPTGFTEAFF.

CDR3 DNA: TGCGCCAGCAGTACCTCCAGGGGGACTGAAGCTTTCTTT. This translates into CASSTSRGTEAFF. The rearrangement links TRBV10-1 to TRBJ1-1, with TRBD1 identical over 7 bases. From germline, CDR1 is WNHNN and CDR2 SYGVQD (reference sequence). CDR3 size: 13 residues. V lost 5 bases, J lost 5 bases, and 5 bases stayed unmatched.

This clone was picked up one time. The CDR3 protein is CASSDFAGGRETQYF. The CDR3 nucleotides are TGTGCCAGTAGTGACTTTGCGGGGGGACGAGAGACCCAGTACTTC. The genes are TRBV19 and TRBJ2-5; 8 positions agree with TRBD2. The V gene end was trimmed by 5 bases and the J gene end by 4 bases; junction bases not matched to a gene: 9. The length of the CDR3 is 15 residues. Germline V gene data show CDR1 as LNHDA and CDR2 as SQIVND (reference sequence).

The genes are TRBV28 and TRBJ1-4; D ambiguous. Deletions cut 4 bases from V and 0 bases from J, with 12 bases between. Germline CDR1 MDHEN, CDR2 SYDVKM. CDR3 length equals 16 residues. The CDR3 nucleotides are TGTGCCAGCAGTTCGAAAGACACCGCAACTAATGAAAAACTGTTTTTT. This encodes CASSSKDTATNEKLFF.